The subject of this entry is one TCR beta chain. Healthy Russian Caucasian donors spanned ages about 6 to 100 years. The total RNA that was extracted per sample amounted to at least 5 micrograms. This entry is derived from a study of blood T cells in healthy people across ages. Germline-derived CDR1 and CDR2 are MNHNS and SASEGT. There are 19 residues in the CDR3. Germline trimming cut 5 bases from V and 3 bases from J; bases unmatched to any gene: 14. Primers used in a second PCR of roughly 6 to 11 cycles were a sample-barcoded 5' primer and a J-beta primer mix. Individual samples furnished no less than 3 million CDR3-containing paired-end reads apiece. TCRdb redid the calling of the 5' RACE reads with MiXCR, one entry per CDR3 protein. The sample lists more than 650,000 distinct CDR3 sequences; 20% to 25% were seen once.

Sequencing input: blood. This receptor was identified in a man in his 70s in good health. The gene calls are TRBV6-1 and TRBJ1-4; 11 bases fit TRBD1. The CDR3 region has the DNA TGTGCCAGCAGTCATCTCCGGGACAGGGGGGTTCTTGCTAATGAAAAACTGTTTTTT. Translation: CASSHLRDRGVLANEKLFF.